This TCR beta chain was observed in a study of CD8 T cells in Susac syndrome. Germline V gene sequence: CDR1 DFQATT, CDR2 SNEGSKA (reference sequence). With 6 bases removed from V and 0 bases from J, the gap between germline ends came to 23 bases. The CDR3 runs to 17 residues. RNA totalling about 0.45 to 1 ug underwent reverse transcription with random hexamers. Using its own MiXCR run on the immunoSEQ multiplex PCR reads, TCRdb lists one record per CDR3 protein. Of about 50,000 distinct CDR3 sequences listed, around 93% are singletons. This sequence was found in a human donor with multiple sclerosis. V gene TRBV20-1 combines with J gene TRBJ1-1; D gene unclear. Sequencing was carried out using CD8+ T cells from PBMCs. Written as DNA, the CDR3 is TGCAGTGCCCCCCCGGAACACGACCGCTTGATGAACACTGAAGCTTTCTTT. Translation gives CSAPPEHDRLMNTEAFF.